These 8 T cell receptor beta chains were all obtained from the same sample, sequenced in a study of T cells in Graves' hyperthyroidism and ophthalmopathy. Template material for amplifying TCR beta CDR3 regions consisted of RNA transcripts. The study used the HTBI primer set for a first-round RT-PCR of the TCR CDR3. Via MiXCR, TCRdb re-called the multiplex PCR reads, giving one row per CDR3 protein. The sample records tens of thousands of distinct CDR3 sequences, about 53% being singletons. Sequencing input: peripheral blood or thyroid tissue (not recorded which). All receptors come from a man younger than 30 with Graves' hyperthyroidism.

This clonotype appeared many times. This chain uses TRBV19 with TRBJ1-5; 8 bases map to TRBD1. The CDR3 runs 14 residues. The germline CDR1 and CDR2 sequences are LNHDA and SQIVND (reference sequence). V lost 4 bases to trimming and J lost 9 bases; unmatched junction nucleotides: 8. The CDR3 region is CASSTDRASGPQHF. Written as DNA, the CDR3 is TGTGCCAGTAGTACGGACAGGGCCTCGGGGCCCCAGCATTTT.

The chain employs TRBV7-9 and TRBJ2-5, with TRBD1 matching over 9 bases. This CDR3 has 13 amino acids. The junction had 5 bases not matched to a gene; V was cut back by 5 bases and J by 7 bases. Germline CDR1 is SEHNR and CDR2 is FQNEAQ (reference sequence). CDR3 in DNA: TGTGCCAGCAGCCGCGGGACAGGGCGGACCCAGTACTTC. As protein: CASSRGTGRTQYF. The variable domain in full, with the rest retrieved from reference TRBV7-9 and TRBJ2-5, is DTGVSQNPRHKITKRGQNVTFRCDPISEHNRLYWYRQTLGQGPEFLTYFQNEAQLEKSRLLSDRFSAERPKGSFSTLEIQRTEQGDSAMYLCASSRGTGRTQYFGPGTRLLVL.

With regard to this clonotype: Germline is not matched at one junction end, which may reflect a read error. The chain is built from TRBV5-1 and TRBJ1-1; a weak D match, TRBD1 (5 bases). The CDR3 is 14 residues long. From germline, CDR1 is SGHRS and CDR2 YFSETQ. As DNA, the CDR3 is TGCGCCAGCGGACCCGGGGCAGGACAAACTGAGGCTTTCTTT. Amino acids: CASGPGAGQTEAFF.

This clonotype was counted at least ten times. The chain links TRBV9 to TRBJ2-3; TRBD2 matches at 9 bases. Per germline, CDR1 SGDLS and CDR2 YYNGEE. With 4 bases clipped from V and 3 bases from J, the junction kept 9 bases outside the gene matches. The CDR3 runs 16 residues. CDR3 loop: CASSFLAGSRTDTQYF. CDR3 DNA sequence: TGTGCCAGCAGCTTCCTAGCGGGAAGTCGAACAGATACGCAGTATTTT.

Comment on this clonotype: This may arise from a read error, as a much more abundant clone is one base away. The chain has TRBV9 and TRBJ2-5, with TRBD2 matching over 11 bases. Germline CDR1 SGDLS, CDR2 YYNGEE. This CDR3 is built from 18 residues. The CDR3 DNA is TGTGCCAGCAGCCCCGGACTAGCGGGCCGAGCCCTCCAAGAGACCCAGCACTTC. This encodes CASSPGLAGRALQETQHF.

This sequence joins TRBV6-2 or TRBV6-3 and TRBJ2-7; no firm D call. Germline CDR1 and CDR2: MNHEY and SVGEGT. The V end lost 0 bases, the J end lost 3 bases, and 24 bases lay between the germline ends. This CDR3 comprises 19 residues. The chain's CDR3 is CASSYSGVGLVETRYEQYF. The CDR3 DNA reads TGTGCCAGCAGTTACTCGGGTGTGGGCCTGGTGGAGACTCGCTACGAGCAGTACTTC.

This rearrangement joins TRBV25-1 to TRBJ1-5, with no clear D. This CDR3 comprises 12 residues. V lost 3 bases and J lost 6, with 6 bases in between. Germline V lookup: CDR1 MGHDK, CDR2 SYGVNS. CDR3: CASSEGSQPQHF. As DNA, the CDR3 is TGTGCCAGCAGTGAGGGTAGTCAGCCCCAGCATTTT.

This clonotype has only one observation. The gene calls are TRBV9 and TRBJ1-2, with 8 bases lining up with TRBD1. V was clipped by 4 bases and J by 6 bases; unmatched bases: 8. Germline V lookup: CDR1 SGDLS, CDR2 YYNGEE. The CDR3 contains 14 residues. The DNA of the CDR3 is TGTGCCAGCAGCACTGAGGACAGGGCCCATGGCTACACCTTC. Its protein product is CASSTEDRAHGYTF.